This is a list of T cell receptor beta chains from one sample in a study of T cells in Graves' hyperthyroidism and ophthalmopathy. MiXCR, run by TCRdb on the multiplex PCR reads, gives a single entry per CDR3 protein. This repertoire shows about 640,000 distinct CDR3 sequences, around 21% found once; its top ten account for 30% to 40%. The specimen was blood. The receptors here all came from a man aged 25 to 40 with Graves' ophthalmopathy. CDR3s include the opening cysteine and the closing phenylalanine or tryptophan. The D gene is left open where the match is weak. Where a row states a size, it is once, few, many or the class of an expanded clone; other rows omit it.

D gene,clone size,J gene,V gene,CDR3 DNA,CDR3 protein
TRBD1,NA,TRBJ2-7,TRBV7-9,TGTGCCAGCAGCTCGAGTAGGACAGGGCGGTACGAGCAGTACTTC,CASSSSRTGRYEQYF
NA,few,TRBJ2-3,TRBV30,TGTGCCTGGAGTACCGGAAACACAGATACGCAGTATTTT,CAWSTGNTDTQYF
NA,many,TRBJ2-1,TRBV30,TGTGCCTGGAGTGTCGCAAACTACAATGAGCAGTTCTTC,CAWSVANYNEQFF
TRBD1,many,TRBJ1-2,TRBV5-1,TGCGCCAGCAGCTTGGGCCAGGGGGCCATATATGGCTACACCTTC,CASSLGQGAIYGYTF
NA,NA,TRBJ2-7,TRBV5-1,TGCGCCAGCAGCTACCCCGGGACAACCATCTACGAGCAGTACTTC,CASSYPGTTIYEQYF
TRBD2,NA,TRBJ2-1,TRBV6-1,TGTGCCAGCAGTGACCCGCCGACTAGCGGGAGGGCGGATGAGCAGTTCTTC,CASSDPPTSGRADEQFF
NA,few,TRBJ2-7,TRBV30,TGTGCCTGGAGTGTGGGGGGAGTGAACGACGAGCAGTACTTC,CAWSVGGVNDEQYF
NA,NA,TRBJ2-2,TRBV20-1,TGCAGTGCTAGACCACAGGGACTCGGGGAGCTGTTTTTT,CSARPQGLGELFF
NA,many,TRBJ2-2,TRBV2,TGTGCCAGCAGTGGGCGACAGGGAGGCACCGGGGAGCTGTTTTTT,CASSGRQGGTGELFF
NA,NA,TRBJ1-2,TRBV20-1,TGCAGTGCTAGAGATCGAGGGGGGGGAGAGAGGGGCTACACCTTC,CSARDRGGGERGYTF
NA,few,TRBJ2-1,TRBV29-1,TGCAGCGTCTCTTCCGGGGCCCCGCCGGACAATGAGCAGTTCTTC,CSVSSGAPPDNEQFF
TRBD1,NA,TRBJ1-2,TRBV7-2,TGTGCCAGCAGCCAGCGCCAGGACAGGGAAGATGGCTACACCTTC,CASSQRQDREDGYTF
NA,NA,TRBJ1-6,TRBV5-1,TGCGCCAGCAGCTTCGCAGGGGTTAATTCACCCCTCCACTTT,CASSFAGVNSPLHF